This TCR beta chain came from a study of PD-1 blockade in mismatch repair-deficient tumors. CDR3 length: 13 residues. Trimming left V 2 bases short and J 3 bases short, with 8 bases between. Germline V gene lookup returns CDR1 SQVTM and CDR2 ANQGSEA. TCRdb's table, derived via immunoSEQ multiplex PCR, lists solely in-frame clones and lacks some. The sample yields around 110,000 clones, 60% to 85% seen once. The TCR sequence derives from an adult with mismatch repair-deficient cancer. This chain uses TRBV29-1 with TRBJ1-3; D ambiguous. Specimen: peripheral blood, collected approximately 64 weeks after starting pembrolizumab. The CDR3 nucleotides read TGCAGCGTTGAACAAGAAGTTGGAAACACCATATATTTT. It specifies CSVEQEVGNTIYF.